The TCR beta chain under discussion was sequenced for a study of blood T cell repertoires in COVID-19. Study-wide context: Some COVID-19 samples were acute and others convalescent; all came from the United States, Italy and Spain. PBMCs, B-cell-depleted T cells, or T cells were the source of the cDNA or gDNA that made up the material.

What the recovered Cohort 3 donors had was two negative PCRs, clearance, or symptom resolution. This clone was detected only a few times. Trimming cost V 8 bases and J 0 bases, with 16 bases left between them. The germline V gene has CDR1 LNHDA and CDR2 SQIVND (reference sequence). The CDR3 sequence is 16 residues long. Assay: immunoSEQ multiplex PCR; the TCRdb copy retains only in-frame clones and omits some. The sample yields some 510,000 clones, roughly 90% seen once. This rearrangement joins TRBV19 to TRBJ2-2; D unresolved. Sample: PBMCs or T cells enriched from blood (not recorded which). The source of this sequence is a middle-aged woman who had recovered from COVID-19. Written as DNA, the CDR3 is TGTGCCAGTTCCACCCCCGGCAGGACGAACACCGGGGAGCTGTTTTTT. Translated, it gives CASSTPGRTNTGELFF. The full variable domain, in which reference TRBV19 and TRBJ2-2 provide the parts outside the CDR3, is DGGITQSPKYLFRKEGQNVTLSCEQNLNHDAMYWYRQDPGQGLRLIYYSQIVNDFQKGDIAEGYSVSREKKESFPLTVTSAQKNPTAFYLCASSTPGRTNTGELFFGEGSRLTVL.